These T cell receptor beta chains were read from a single sample in a study of T cells after yellow fever vaccination. TCRdb fed the 5' RACE reads into MiXCR, producing one record per CDR3 protein. The sample lists 150,000 to 200,000 distinct CDR3 sequences, around 7.3% occurring once. Source: CD4+ T cells sorted from PBMCs, taken about 5 days after the first yellow fever vaccination. The receptors here all came from a young man who received the YFV17D yellow fever vaccine. The CDR3 runs from the conserved cysteine through the conserved F or W. Fields, in order: CDR3 DNA, CDR3 protein, D gene, clone size, V gene, J gene. The D gene is left open where the match is weak. Clone size is stated in some rows and not others, as once, few, many or a class when expanded.

cdr3_nt: TGCGCCAGCAGCTTGGCCGCTAGCGGATACGAGCAGTACTTC; cdr3_aa: CASSLAASGYEQYF; d_call: TRBD2; clone_size: many; v_call: TRBV5-1; j_call: TRBJ2-7
cdr3_nt: TGTGCCAGCAGTTACTCGATGATCCGACAGGGTAGGGAAGAGACCCAGTACTTC; cdr3_aa: CASSYSMIRQGREETQYF; d_call: TRBD1; clone_size: many; v_call: TRBV6-2/TRBV6-3; j_call: TRBJ2-5
cdr3_nt: TGTGCCAGCAGCCTCAGGGGGCGCGGTGATGGCAATCAGCCCCAGCATTTT; cdr3_aa: CASSLRGRGDGNQPQHF; d_call: TRBD1; clone_size: many; v_call: TRBV6-2/TRBV6-3; j_call: TRBJ1-5
cdr3_nt: TGTGCCAGCAGTTTACGACAGGGTATCTCCTACAATGAGCAGTTCTTC; cdr3_aa: CASSLRQGISYNEQFF; d_call: TRBD1; clone_size: many; v_call: TRBV27; j_call: TRBJ2-1
cdr3_nt: TGCAGCGTCCGTTGGACACAACTAGGCGGGGAGCTGTTTTTT; cdr3_aa: CSVRWTQLGGELFF; d_call: NA; clone_size: many; v_call: TRBV29-1; j_call: TRBJ2-2
cdr3_nt: TGTGCCAGCAGCTTAGGGGCTTCAGGGCGCGGAGAGACCCAGTACTTC; cdr3_aa: CASSLGASGRGETQYF; d_call: NA; clone_size: NA; v_call: TRBV11-2; j_call: TRBJ2-5
cdr3_nt: TGTGCCAGCAGCTTGTATGGCAGAACCGAAAAACTGTTTTTT; cdr3_aa: CASSLYGRTEKLFF; d_call: NA; clone_size: NA; v_call: TRBV5-5; j_call: TRBJ1-4
cdr3_nt: TGCGCCAGCAGCTTGGGGTTTGGGACAGACCTCTACGAGCAGTACTTC; cdr3_aa: CASSLGFGTDLYEQYF; d_call: TRBD1; clone_size: NA; v_call: TRBV5-1; j_call: TRBJ2-7
cdr3_nt: TGTGCCAGCAGTCCCGGACAGAGTAGGACTGAAGCTTTCTTT; cdr3_aa: CASSPGQSRTEAFF; d_call: NA; clone_size: NA; v_call: TRBV12-3/TRBV12-4; j_call: TRBJ1-1
cdr3_nt: TGTGCCAGTAGTATACAGGCTCACTCTGGGGCCAACGTCCTGACTTTC; cdr3_aa: CASSIQAHSGANVLTF; d_call: NA; clone_size: NA; v_call: TRBV19; j_call: TRBJ2-6
cdr3_nt: TGCGCCAGCAGCTTGGCTGGTGGACAGGGGGTTGAAAAACTGTTTTTT; cdr3_aa: CASSLAGGQGVEKLFF; d_call: TRBD1; clone_size: many; v_call: TRBV5-1; j_call: TRBJ1-4
cdr3_nt: TGTGCCAGCAGCTTTAGGGCGGGGGGGGGCAATGAGCAGTTCTTC; cdr3_aa: CASSFRAGGGNEQFF; d_call: TRBD2; clone_size: NA; v_call: TRBV11-3; j_call: TRBJ2-1
cdr3_nt: TGCGCCAGCAGCTTGGATATTGTTCGGGGACTAGCGGCGAACACCGGGGAGCTGTTTTTT; cdr3_aa: CASSLDIVRGLAANTGELFF; d_call: TRBD2; clone_size: many; v_call: TRBV5-1; j_call: TRBJ2-2
cdr3_nt: TGTGCCAGCAGCTCACAGCCGGTGGAGACCCAGTACTTC; cdr3_aa: CASSSQPVETQYF; d_call: NA; clone_size: few; v_call: TRBV11-2; j_call: TRBJ2-5
cdr3_nt: TGTGCCAGCAGTTTGCTACGGACAGGGAATTCACCCCTCCACTTT; cdr3_aa: CASSLLRTGNSPLHF; d_call: TRBD1; clone_size: NA; v_call: TRBV12-3/TRBV12-4; j_call: TRBJ1-6
cdr3_nt: TGTGCCAGCAGCTTGAACAGGGGCGCGAACACTGAAGCTTTCTTT; cdr3_aa: CASSLNRGANTEAFF; d_call: TRBD1; clone_size: many; v_call: TRBV5-4; j_call: TRBJ1-1
cdr3_nt: TGTGCCAGCAGCCCTGGGACAGGGATAAATGGCTACACCTTC; cdr3_aa: CASSPGTGINGYTF; d_call: TRBD1; clone_size: many; v_call: TRBV7-9; j_call: TRBJ1-2
cdr3_nt: TGCGCCAGCAGCTTAGAGGATACGCAGTATTTT; cdr3_aa: CASSLEDTQYF; d_call: NA; clone_size: many; v_call: TRBV5-1; j_call: TRBJ2-3
cdr3_nt: TGCGCCAGCAGCTTTCAACAGGTGGGCATGACGCAGTATTTT; cdr3_aa: CASSFQQVGMTQYF; d_call: NA; clone_size: many; v_call: TRBV5-1; j_call: TRBJ2-3
cdr3_nt: TGTGCCAGCAGCTTGGGGTCTGCCCTCGGGAATGAGCAGTTCTTC; cdr3_aa: CASSLGSALGNEQFF; d_call: NA; clone_size: many; v_call: TRBV7-9; j_call: TRBJ2-1
cdr3_nt: TGTGCCAGCAGCCCTAACAGGTCTGGGGCCAACGTCCTGACTTTC; cdr3_aa: CASSPNRSGANVLTF; d_call: NA; clone_size: NA; v_call: TRBV7-3; j_call: TRBJ2-6
cdr3_nt: TGTGCCAGCAGCTACGGACTAGCGGGGAACACCGGGGAGCTGTTTTTT; cdr3_aa: CASSYGLAGNTGELFF; d_call: TRBD2; clone_size: many; v_call: TRBV7-9; j_call: TRBJ2-2
cdr3_nt: TGTGCCAGCAGTATGCCGGGTGGTGAGACCCAGTACTTC; cdr3_aa: CASSMPGGETQYF; d_call: NA; clone_size: NA; v_call: TRBV28; j_call: TRBJ2-5
cdr3_nt: TGCGCCAGCAGCTTGGCCGGGGACGGTCAGCACGAGCAGTACTTC; cdr3_aa: CASSLAGDGQHEQYF; d_call: NA; clone_size: NA; v_call: TRBV5-1; j_call: TRBJ2-7